Listed below are T cell receptor beta chains from one sample, sequenced in a study of molecular identifiers for immune sequencing clone quantification. Each CDR3 protein is one row after TCRdb ran MiXCR on the PCR reads. The sample lists roughly 86,000 distinct CDR3 sequences, around a fifth occurring once. Sequencing was done on a sample of naive CD8+ T cells from blood, with Jurkat cell RNA spiked in. The source is a human donor in good health. Some libraries in this study had Jurkat cell RNA spiked in. CDR3s include the opening cysteine and the closing phenylalanine or tryptophan. A D gene is named only where the DNA matches it firmly. Expanded clones get a size class; other rows say once, few or many, or leave the size out.

abundance	v_gene	d_gene	j_gene	CDR3nt	CDR3aa
many	TRBV12-3/TRBV12-4	TRBD1	TRBJ2-3	TGTGCCAGCAGCCTGACAGGGGAGGAAGCAGATACGCAGTATTTT	CASSLTGEEADTQYF
.	TRBV7-9	.	TRBJ1-5	TGTGCCAGCAGCAGGGGGGTAGGAGCGGGCAATCAGCCCCAGCATTTT	CASSRGVGAGNQPQHF
few	TRBV9	TRBD1	TRBJ1-1	TGTGCCAGCAGCTTACCGGGACAGGGTGAAGCTTTCTTT	CASSLPGQGEAFF
.	TRBV25-1	TRBD1	TRBJ1-2	TGTGCCTCTCACCCGGGACAGGGTGGAGGCTACACCTTC	CASHPGQGGGYTF
many	TRBV5-5	TRBD2	TRBJ2-7	TGTGCCAGCGGAGCCCCCGGGAGGGAGCAGTACTTC	CASGAPGREQYF
many	TRBV19	.	TRBJ2-7	TGTGCCAGTAGTATGAAGATAAACTACGAGCAGTACTTC	CASSMKINYEQYF
many	TRBV2	.	TRBJ2-3	TGTGCCAGCAGTGAAGCCCTTGCGGCTAGCACAGATACGCAGTATTTT	CASSEALAASTDTQYF
.	TRBV7-9	TRBD2	TRBJ2-2	TGTGCCAGCAGTTTTTCTCTAGCGGCGGACACCGGGGAGCTGTTTTTT	CASSFSLAADTGELFF
many	TRBV3-1	.	TRBJ1-1	TGTGCCAGCAGCCAAGGGGTGTGGAGGGTAGGAACTGAAGCTTTCTTT	CASSQGVWRVGTEAFF
many	TRBV29-1	.	TRBJ1-1	TGCAGCATGGGACATATGAACACTGAAGCTTTCTTT	CSMGHMNTEAFF
many	TRBV4-2	.	TRBJ1-1	TGTGCCAGCAGCCAAGTCAGGGTGAACACTGAAGCTTTCTTT	CASSQVRVNTEAFF
.	TRBV6-1	.	TRBJ2-1	TGTGCCAGCAGTGTTTTAGCGGAATCCTACAATGAGCAGTTCTTC	CASSVLAESYNEQFF
many	TRBV7-9	.	TRBJ1-1	TGTGCCAGCATCTCGGGGGGGGCCATGAACACTGAAGCTTTCTTT	CASISGGAMNTEAFF
many	TRBV6-6	.	TRBJ1-1	TGTGCCAGCAGTCGGACAGACGGGGAGTTCTTT	CASSRTDGEFF
many	TRBV6-2/TRBV6-3	.	TRBJ2-3	TGTGCCAGCAGTTACTGGGCAGGGTCAGATACGCAGTATTTT	CASSYWAGSDTQYF
many	TRBV5-4	TRBD2	TRBJ2-7	TGTGCCAGCAGCTTCGCAGGGACTATTTCCGAGCAGTACTTC	CASSFAGTISEQYF
.	TRBV6-5	.	TRBJ1-4	TGTGCCAGCAGTTACAACGCAGGGGCGCATGAAAAACTGTTCTTT	CASSYNAGAHEKLFF
many	TRBV11-2	.	TRBJ2-5	TGTGCCAGCAGCGCAATCACACAAGAGACCCAGTACTTC	CASSAITQETQYF
many	TRBV27	TRBD1	TRBJ2-7	TGTGCCAGCAGTTCACCTACAGGGGACCACGAGCAGTACTTC	CASSSPTGDHEQYF